This T cell receptor beta chain was identified during a study of identifying expanded T cells in peripheral blood. Findings of the study overall: Roughly two-week clone count variance significantly increased as total template count grew. Technical replicates showed roughly 1.2 changed clones; approximately 2 weeks about 16; four weeks 19.

Notes on this clone: Its antigen is unknown.

CDR3 length: 14 amino acids. The germline V and J ends were trimmed by 5 bases and 7 bases, with 18 bases remaining between them. From germline, CDR1 is SQVTM and CDR2 ANQGSEA. Collection occurred without any documented infections or immune events in donors. Libraries were prepared by immunoSEQ multiplex PCR; TCRdb keeps only in-frame clonotypes and omits some of them. The data hold 95,000 to 150,000 clones, with 75% to 90% observed a single time. Sequenced sample: blood. The receptor's source is a person aged 18 to 69 in good health. The rearrangement joins TRBV29-1 to TRBJ1-3, with TRBD1 as a possible D gene (5 bases). The CDR3 nucleotides read TGCAGCGTTCAGGGCAGAACAACCCCTAACACCATATATTTT. This codes for CSVQGRTTPNTIYF.